This T cell receptor (beta chain) was found in a study of control samples from healthy donors and cancer patients. Libraries were prepared by immunoSEQ multiplex PCR; TCRdb keeps only in-frame clonotypes and omits some of them. The sample includes about 94,000 clones, 75% to 95% of them seen just once. The CDR3 is made up of 14 amino acids. Per the germline V gene, CDR1 is MNHNS and CDR2 is SASEGT. V was pared by 1 base and J by 7 bases, with 5 bases of the junction left unmatched. The receptor comes from a woman aged 18-35 years in good health. V and J are TRBV6-1 and TRBJ1-2; 8 nucleotides align to TRBD1. Sequenced sample: blood. CDR3 nucleotide sequence: TGTGCCAGCAGTGAAGGGCCAGGGGGCAGTGGCTACACCTTC. Protein product: CASSEGPGGSGYTF.